Listed below are T cell receptor beta chains from one sample, sequenced in a study of beta chain features in type 1 diabetes. Clones were sequenced by immunoSEQ multiplex PCR, and TCRdb holds only the in-frame ones, with some missing. The table records 85,000 to 110,000 clones, under 30% of them present only once. Sequencing input: central memory CD4+ T cells from blood. The source of these receptors is a woman aged 18 to 35 with type 1 diabetes. Both conserved end residues are part of each CDR3. A D gene is named only where the DNA matches it firmly. Part of the rows lack a size; the others show once, few, many or a class for expanded clones.

>16|once|TRBV5-6|TRBD1|TRBJ2-5
CASSFTGQGTGETQYF
TGTGCCAGCAGCTTTACAGGACAGGGTACGGGAGAGACCCAGTACTTC
>14|NA|TRBV6-5|TRBD1|TRBJ2-2
CASSYRGHTGELFF
TGTGCCAGCAGCTACAGGGGGCATACCGGGGAGCTGTTTTTT
>16|NA|TRBV10-2|TRBD2|TRBJ2-2
CASSEAAGGGTGELFF
TGCGCCAGCAGTGAAGCAGCGGGAGGGGGCACCGGGGAGCTGTTTTTT
>14|NA|TRBV6-1|NA|TRBJ1-3
CASSEGGGKLTIYF
TGTGCCAGCAGTGAAGGGGGAGGGAAGCTCACCATATATTTT
>13|few|TRBV28|TRBD2|TRBJ2-1
CASRTSGRNEQFF
TGTGCCAGCAGGACTAGCGGGCGCAATGAGCAGTTCTTC
>18|NA|TRBV11-2|NA|TRBJ1-2
CASSLDLLTRTGKGGYTF
TGTGCCAGCAGCTTAGATCTTCTTACCCGTACAGGGAAAGGAGGCTACACCTTC
>13|NA|TRBV30|NA|TRBJ2-3
CAWIHSSTDTQYF
TGTGCCTGGATCCACTCTAGCACAGATACGCAGTATTTT
>15|NA|TRBV29-1|TRBD2|TRBJ2-2
CSVVRTSGNTGELFF
TGCAGCGTTGTAAGGACTAGCGGGAACACCGGGGAGCTGTTTTTT
>14|NA|TRBV27|TRBD2|TRBJ2-1
CASAGGGGRSEQFF
TGTGCCAGCGCGGGGGGAGGGGGGCGGAGTGAGCAGTTCTTC
>14|NA|TRBV18|NA|TRBJ1-1
CASSPRENFPEAFF
TGTGCCAGCTCACCACGAGAAAATTTCCCTGAAGCTTTCTTT
>14|NA|TRBV5-1|TRBD1|TRBJ1-1
CASSPGQGVTEAFF
TGCGCCAGCAGCCCCGGACAGGGTGTGACTGAAGCTTTCTTT
>16|few|TRBV30|TRBD1|TRBJ2-2
CAWSVRQGVRTGELFF
TGTGCCTGGAGTGTAAGACAGGGGGTGCGGACCGGGGAGCTGTTTTTT
>15|once|TRBV6-1|TRBD1|TRBJ1-1
CASSAGTGMGTEAFF
TGTGCCAGCAGTGCCGGGACAGGGATGGGCACTGAAGCTTTCTTT
>14|few|TRBV18|NA|TRBJ1-5
CASSRNQGNQPQHF
TGTGCCAGCTCACGTAACCAGGGCAATCAGCCCCAGCATTTT
>16|NA|TRBV27|TRBD2|TRBJ2-2
CASSLYVGLGTGELFF
TGTGCCAGCAGTTTATATGTGGGACTAGGGACCGGGGAGCTGTTTTTT
>15|NA|TRBV7-2|NA|TRBJ1-5
CASSLGAEGSQPQHF
TGTGCCAGCAGCTTAGGGGCGGAGGGAAGTCAGCCCCAGCATTTT
>13|few|TRBV28|NA|TRBJ1-5
CASITGGHQPQHF
TGTGCCAGCATAACCGGGGGTCATCAGCCCCAGCATTTT
>20|NA|TRBV28|TRBD1|TRBJ2-6
CASSLRYSQGGTSGANVLTF
TGTGCCAGCAGTTTAAGATATTCACAGGGGGGAACATCTGGGGCCAACGTCCTGACTTTC
>16|NA|TRBV2|TRBD1|TRBJ1-5
CASGWPVQGGHQPQHF
TGTGCCAGCGGCTGGCCGGTTCAGGGGGGACATCAGCCCCAGCATTTT
>16|NA|TRBV28|TRBD2|TRBJ2-3
CASSRTSGKSTDTQYF
TGTGCCAGCAGTCGGACTAGCGGGAAAAGCACAGATACGCAGTATTTT
>15|few|TRBV7-2|TRBD2|TRBJ2-5
CASSKGLPEQETQYF
TGTGCCAGCAGCAAGGGACTACCCGAACAAGAGACCCAGTACTTC
>15|NA|TRBV9|TRBD1|TRBJ2-2
CASSTTTGSSGELFF
TGTGCCAGCAGCACAACGACAGGGAGCAGTGGGGAGCTGTTTTTT
>15|NA|TRBV18|NA|TRBJ2-5
CASSPGVDPQETQYF
TGTGCCAGCTCCCCGGGAGTAGATCCCCAAGAGACCCAGTACTTC
>16|NA|TRBV11-2|TRBD1|TRBJ1-2
CASSPGQGNWYYGYTF
TGTGCCAGCAGCCCGGGACAGGGCAATTGGTACTATGGCTACACCTTC
>15|NA|TRBV7-2|NA|TRBJ2-5
CASSLAPSDQETQYF
TGTGCCAGCAGCTTGGCCCCTAGCGACCAAGAGACCCAGTACTTC
>16|few|TRBV18|NA|TRBJ1-1
CASSPGYMVGGTEAFF
TGTGCCAGCTCACCAGGGTATATGGTCGGAGGAACTGAAGCTTTCTTT
>13|NA|TRBV7-9|TRBD1|TRBJ1-1
CAGDREGNTEAFF
TGTGCCGGGGACAGGGAGGGGAACACTGAAGCTTTCTTT
>15|NA|TRBV6-5|TRBD1|TRBJ2-7
CASMRDRRFSYEQYF
TGTGCCAGTATGCGGGACAGGAGGTTCTCCTACGAGCAGTACTTC
>14|NA|TRBV19|TRBD2|TRBJ2-2
CASQAGTNTGELFF
TGTGCCAGCCAAGCGGGAACGAACACCGGGGAGCTGTTTTTT
>15|NA|TRBV5-4|TRBD2|TRBJ2-3
CASSLAGGARDTQYF
TGTGCCAGCAGCTTGGCCGGGGGGGCAAGGGATACGCAGTATTTT
>15|NA|TRBV5-1|TRBD2|TRBJ2-1
CASNSGTSGINEQFF
TGCGCCAGCAACTCCGGGACTAGCGGGATAAATGAGCAGTTCTTC
>19|NA|TRBV4-3|TRBD2|TRBJ2-4
CASSQEVPGLAGVADIQYF
TGCGCCAGCAGCCAAGAGGTGCCGGGACTAGCGGGAGTCGCAGACATTCAGTACTTC
>17|few|TRBV7-9|NA|TRBJ2-1
CASSLAHLGGSNNEQFF
TGTGCCAGCAGCTTAGCGCACCTAGGAGGTAGTAACAATGAGCAGTTCTTC
>15|NA|TRBV6-5|TRBD1|TRBJ1-2
CASRPHGQEPYGYTF
TGTGCCAGCAGGCCCCACGGACAGGAGCCCTATGGCTACACCTTC
>16|NA|TRBV2|NA|TRBJ1-4
CASGRDLLSTNEKLFF
TGTGCCAGCGGGCGGGACCTTCTTTCAACTAATGAAAAACTGTTTTTT
>17|NA|TRBV7-9|NA|TRBJ2-6
CASSPELSSSGANVLTF
TGTGCCAGCAGCCCGGAGCTGTCCTCTTCTGGGGCCAACGTCCTGACTTTC
>14|NA|TRBV7-8|NA|TRBJ2-4
CASSLWGEKNIQYF
TGTGCCAGCAGCTTATGGGGAGAGAAAAACATTCAGTACTTC
>12|NA|TRBV28|NA|TRBJ2-1
CASSWLQDEQFF
TGTGCCAGCAGTTGGTTACAAGATGAGCAGTTCTTC
>12|few|TRBV29-1|TRBD2|TRBJ2-7
CSGGRDAYEQYF
TGCAGCGGGGGGAGGGACGCCTACGAGCAGTACTTC